The 14 T cell receptor beta chains below all came from one sample that was sequenced in a study of T cell changes during pregnancy in multiple sclerosis. Some clones are missing from TCRdb's copy, which holds only in-frame ones; the method was immunoSEQ multiplex PCR. The sample lists 70,000 to 95,000 clones, 94% occurring once. The sequences come from peripheral blood, collected in the third trimester of pregnancy. The receptors shown here come from a female donor with multiple sclerosis, enrolled in a pregnancy study.

The DNA for the CDR3 is TGTGCCAGTAGTCCTCGGACAGGGGTAAAGCCCCAGCATTTT. Residues: CASSPRTGVKPQHF. The rearrangement uses TRBV19 and TRBJ1-5, with 9 positions matching TRBD1. Germline-derived CDR1 and CDR2 are LNHDA and SQIVND (reference sequence). Trimming removed 5 bases from V and 8 bases from J; junction bases left unmatched: 7. The CDR3 length is 14 residues. The whole variable domain, remainder taken from reference TRBV19 and TRBJ1-5, is DGGITQSPKYLFRKEGQNVTLSCEQNLNHDAMYWYRQDPGQGLRLIYYSQIVNDFQKGDIAEGYSVSREKKESFPLTVTSAQKNPTAFYLCASSPRTGVKPQHFGDGTRLSIL.

The CDR3 loop reads CASSLNRPGIVTDTQYF. The DNA for the CDR3 is TGTGCCAGCAGCTTAAATCGACCAGGGATCGTGACAGATACGCAGTATTTT. The chain joins TRBV7-6 to TRBJ2-3; weak D call: TRBD1 (5 bases). Trimming removed 2 bases from V and 3 bases from J, with 18 bases in between. Germline-derived CDR1 and CDR2 are SGHVS and FNYEAQ. The CDR3 spans 17 residues.

There are a few counts of this clone. The V gene is TRBV7-6, the J gene TRBJ1-5; D is perhaps TRBD1 (5 bases). Trimming left V 5 bases short and J 6 bases short, with 17 bases between. The CDR3 loop spans 15 amino acids. Germline CDR1 is SGHVS and CDR2 is FNYEAQ. The CDR3, as DNA: TGTGCCAGCAGCCCTTTAAGGGGACTAGGTCAGCCCCAGCATTTT. Translated: CASSPLRGLGQPQHF.

V is TRBV7-6 and J is TRBJ2-5, with a tentative D call TRBD1 (6 bases). Trimming removed 5 bases from V and 0 bases from J, with 10 bases in between. Germline values: CDR1 SGHVS, CDR2 FNYEAQ. This CDR3 spans 14 amino acids. The CDR3 loop reads CASSRTVDQETQYF. CDR3 nucleotides: TGTGCCAGCAGCCGGACAGTGGACCAAGAGACCCAGTACTTC. The full variable domain, its missing parts supplied by reference TRBV7-6 and TRBJ2-5, is GAGVSQSPRYKVTKRGQDVALRCDPISGHVSLYWYRQALGQGPEFLTYFNYEAQQDKSGLPNDRFSAERPEGSISTLTIQRTEQRDSAMYRCASSRTVDQETQYFGPGTRLLVL.

The chain couples TRBV9 to TRBJ2-1; the D gene is possibly TRBD2 (6 bases). The ends were cut back, 0 bases at V and 3 bases at J, with 10 bases in the middle. Germline V gene sequence: CDR1 SGDLS, CDR2 YYNGEE. The CDR3 covers 15 residues. The CDR3 loop reads CASSVDVSGYNEQFF. Here the CDR3 DNA reads TGTGCCAGCAGCGTAGATGTTAGCGGCTACAATGAGCAGTTCTTC.

This rearrangement joins TRBV30 to TRBJ1-2; D is perhaps TRBD1 (6 bases). CDR3 length equals 14 residues. CDR1 GTSNPN and CDR2 SVGIG come from the germline V gene (reference sequence). V was pared by 4 bases and J by 2 bases, with 14 bases between. The CDR3 protein is CAWTLTGRNYGYTF. The CDR3 coding sequence is TGTGCCTGGACCCTGACAGGAAGGAACTATGGCTACACCTTC.

The J gene is TRBJ1-3, the V gene TRBV27; 8 nucleotides agree with TRBD1. The CDR3 length is 16 residues. Trimming cost V 6 bases and J 4 bases; bases outside gene matches: 11. Germline V CDR1 and CDR2: MNHEY, SMNVEV (reference sequence). The CDR3 sequence is CASSSHSTGAGNTIYF. DNA for the CDR3: TGTGCCAGCAGCTCCCATTCGACAGGGGCGGGAAACACCATATATTTT.

V usage is TRBV25-1 and J usage is TRBJ2-5; 11 bases line up with TRBD2. V lost 3 bases and J lost 2; bases outside the gene matches: 11. Germline CDR1 is MGHDK and CDR2 is SYGVNS. The CDR3 loop spans 18 amino acids. The CDR3 DNA is TGTGCCAGCAGTGAGCCAGAACCGGGACTAGCGGCTCAAGAGACCCAGTACTTC. Translating it yields CASSEPEPGLAAQETQYF.

V gene TRBV2 combines with J gene TRBJ1-4; 7 nucleotides align to TRBD1. CDR1 is SNHLY, CDR2 FYNNEI, per germline. V gave up 4 bases and J gave up 8 bases; unmatched junction bases: 10. The CDR3 is 15 residues long. In DNA form, the CDR3 reads TGTGCCAGCAGTGTACGACAGGGTGGCCCCGAAAAACTGTTTTTT. Translation gives CASSVRQGGPEKLFF.

The chain carries TRBV2 and TRBJ2-3; D might be TRBD1 (6 bases). Germline V gene lookup returns CDR1 SNHLY and CDR2 FYNNEI. CDR3 length equals 15 residues. V dropped 1 base and J dropped 4 bases, with 12 bases sitting between them. The CDR3 sequence: CASSEVNRAADTQYF. The DNA of the CDR3 is TGTGCCAGCAGTGAAGTGAACAGGGCGGCAGATACGCAGTATTTT.

This clone was recorded once. The chain recombines TRBV10-1 with TRBJ2-3; 7 bases fit TRBD2. CDR3 length equals 17 residues. Looked up from germline, CDR1 is WNHNN and CDR2 is SYGVQD (reference sequence). J was trimmed by 0 bases and V by 7 bases; bases with no gene match: 13. CDR3 DNA: TGCGCCAGCACCTTGGGGGGAGGGCGAACTAGCACAGATACGCAGTATTTT. Translation: CASTLGGGRTSTDTQYF.

The chain has TRBV27 and TRBJ2-3; D possibly corresponds to TRBD2 (5 bases). There are 16 residues in the CDR3. V lost 5 bases, J lost 4 bases, and 19 bases lay in between. CDR1 is MNHEY and CDR2 is SMNVEV in the germline V gene (reference sequence). CDR3 amino acids: CASSPYPRARADTQYF. Here the CDR3 DNA reads TGTGCCAGCAGTCCCTACCCTCGGGCGCGGGCAGATACGCAGTATTTT.

The rearrangement uses TRBV7-9 and TRBJ2-3, with 7 bases that match TRBD2. The CDR3 is made up of 13 amino acids. Germline V CDR1 and CDR2: SEHNR, FQNEAQ (reference sequence). Trimming cost V 1 base and J 6 bases; bases outside gene matches: 1. Here the CDR3 DNA reads TGTGCCAGCAGCTTAGACGGGAGGGATACGCAGTATTTT. This codes for CASSLDGRDTQYF.

The rearrangement uses TRBV7-9 and TRBJ2-7; D is undetermined. The germline CDR1 and CDR2 sequences are SEHNR and FQNEAQ (reference sequence). With 4 bases removed from V and 5 bases from J, the gap between germline ends came to 15 bases. This CDR3 spans 14 amino acids. The CDR3 nucleotides are TGTGCCAGCAGCTCCGGGTCCCCTGTCGACGAGCAGTACTTC. Its protein product is CASSSGSPVDEQYF.